Ten or more counts support the clone carrying this T cell receptor (beta chain). One end of the junction does not line up with germline, which may come from a read error. This entry comes from a study of T-cell reconstitution after alpha-beta-depleted transplantation in children. For TCRbeta, the library was prepared with unique molecular identifiers. TCRdb passed the PCR reads through MiXCR, listing each CDR3 protein once. The sample lists a few hundred thousand distinct CDR3 sequences; about 9.6% were seen once. The CDR3 is 14 amino acids. The V gene's germline CDR1 is SGHTA and CDR2 FQGNSA. The sequence came from a human donor who donated a stem cell graft to a child with SCID. This specimen was PBMCs from the stem cell graft donor, taken from the stem cell graft. The V gene is TRBV7-2, the J gene TRBJ1-5; perhaps TRBD1 as D (5 bases). The CDR3 DNA reads TGCGCCAGCAGCTTGCAGGGTGGAAATCAGCCCCAGCATTTT. Translating it yields CASSLQGGNQPQHF.